The present entry profiles one T cell receptor (beta chain) with its context. Its specificity is not known. Treatment specified: about 20 received Ad26.COV2.S at low or high dose, single or two shots; about 5 received placebo; per-sample allocation not given. Each sample was drawn 63 days after the first injection (of vaccine or placebo). In the vaccine, an Ad26 vector expressed the SARS-CoV-2 spike of the Wuhan strain. Clones were sequenced by immunoSEQ multiplex PCR, and TCRdb holds only the in-frame ones, with some missing. The table shows about 400,000 clones, with about 88% occurring only once. These data belong to a study of Ad26.COV2.S vaccination and SARS-CoV-2 variants. Broader study findings: Vaccinated and placebo-treated recipients had similar non-spike TCR breadth.

The CDR3 has 16 residues. Germline values: CDR1 SEHNR, CDR2 FQNEAQ (reference sequence). The ends lost 5 bases at V and 8 bases at J; junction bases unmatched: 14. The V gene is TRBV7-9, the J gene TRBJ1-4; 7 positions match TRBD1. The origin of this receptor is a person between 18 and 60 years old who received the Ad26.COV2.S COVID-19 vaccine or a placebo. The sample consisted of peripheral blood, taken in a trial of Ad26.COV2.S vaccine versus placebo. The CDR3, as DNA: TGTGCCAGCAGCCTCCCACCCCAGGGGGTAGGCGAAAAACTGTTTTTT. The encoded protein is CASSLPPQGVGEKLFF.